This T cell receptor beta chain was identified in a study of blood T cell repertoires in COVID-19. Study details: T cells, B-cell-depleted T cells, or PBMCs supplied cDNA or gDNA.

The J segment lost 7 bases and the V segment lost 4 bases, leaving 9 bases of the junction unmatched. The CDR3 is 15 amino acids. Per the germline V gene, CDR1 is LGHDT and CDR2 is YNNKEL (reference sequence). The assay was immunoSEQ multiplex PCR, and TCRdb's table has in-frame clones only and misses some. The sample holds 120,000 or so clones, around 70% seen once. Sequenced input: peripheral blood. This TCR was sampled from a man aged 60 to 75 with acute or convalescent COVID-19. This chain links TRBV3-1 (or the pseudogene TRBV3-2) with TRBJ2-3; 9 nucleotides match TRBD2. The CDR3 region is CASSPASGRTHTQYF. The CDR3, as DNA: TGTGCCAGCAGCCCCGCGAGCGGGAGGACACATACGCAGTATTTT.